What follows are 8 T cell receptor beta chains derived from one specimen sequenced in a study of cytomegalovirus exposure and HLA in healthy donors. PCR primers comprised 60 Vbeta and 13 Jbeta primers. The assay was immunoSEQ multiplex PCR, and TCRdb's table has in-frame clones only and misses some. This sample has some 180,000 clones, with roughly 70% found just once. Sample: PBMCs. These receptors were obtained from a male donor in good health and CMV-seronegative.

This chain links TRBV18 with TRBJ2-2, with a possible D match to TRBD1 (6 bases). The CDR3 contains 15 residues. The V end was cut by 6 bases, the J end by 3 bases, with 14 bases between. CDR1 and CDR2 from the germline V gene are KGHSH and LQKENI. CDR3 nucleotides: TGTGCCAGCTCGCCAAACGGACAGTACACCGGGGAGCTGTTTTTT. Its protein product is CASSPNGQYTGELFF.

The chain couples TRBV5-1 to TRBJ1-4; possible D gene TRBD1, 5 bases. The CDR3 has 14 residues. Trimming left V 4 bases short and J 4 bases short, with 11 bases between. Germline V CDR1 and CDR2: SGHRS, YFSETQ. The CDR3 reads CASSAGGFNEKLFF. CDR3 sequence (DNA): TGCGCCAGCAGCGCGGGGGGTTTTAATGAAAAACTGTTTTTT. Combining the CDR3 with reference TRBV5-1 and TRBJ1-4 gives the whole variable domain KAGVTQTPRYLIKTRGQQVTLSCSPISGHRSVSWYQQTPGQGLQFLFEYFSETQRNKGNFPGRFSGRQFSNSRSEMNVSTLELGDSALYLCASSAGGFNEKLFFGSGTQLSVL.

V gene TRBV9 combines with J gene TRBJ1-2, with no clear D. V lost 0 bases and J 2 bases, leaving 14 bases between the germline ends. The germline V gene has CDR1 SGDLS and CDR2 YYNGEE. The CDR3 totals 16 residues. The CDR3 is CASSVGVVTENYGYTF. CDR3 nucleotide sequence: TGTGCCAGCAGCGTAGGAGTGGTGACGGAGAACTATGGCTACACCTTC.

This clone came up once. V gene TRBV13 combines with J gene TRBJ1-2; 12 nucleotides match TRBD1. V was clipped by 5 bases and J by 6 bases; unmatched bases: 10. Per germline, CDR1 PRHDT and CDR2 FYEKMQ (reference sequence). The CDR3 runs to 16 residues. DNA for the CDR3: TGTGCCAGCAGCACCGAGGGGACAGGGGGCATCGATGGCTACACCTTC. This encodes CASSTEGTGGIDGYTF.

The CDR3 loop is CASSAGSGTPYGYTF. The CDR3 DNA follows: TGCGCCAGCAGCGCAGGTTCCGGGACTCCCTATGGCTACACCTTC. This chain connects TRBV4-3 to TRBJ1-2, with D perhaps matching TRBD1 (5 bases). The CDR3 consists of 15 residues. V shed 5 bases and J shed 4 bases, with 17 bases lying between them. Germline CDR1 is LGHNA and CDR2 is YSLEER.

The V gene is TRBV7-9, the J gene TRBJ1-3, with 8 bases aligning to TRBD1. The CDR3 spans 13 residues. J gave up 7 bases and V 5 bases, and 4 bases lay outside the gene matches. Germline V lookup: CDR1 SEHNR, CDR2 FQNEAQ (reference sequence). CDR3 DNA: TGTGCCAGCAGCCAACAGGGGGGGAACACCATATATTTT. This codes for CASSQQGGNTIYF.

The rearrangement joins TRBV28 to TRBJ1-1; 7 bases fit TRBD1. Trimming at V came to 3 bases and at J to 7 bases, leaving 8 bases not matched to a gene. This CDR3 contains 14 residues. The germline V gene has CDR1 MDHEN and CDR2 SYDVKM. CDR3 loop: CASSFGGQFIEAFF. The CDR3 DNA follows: TGTGCCAGCAGTTTCGGGGGACAGTTTATTGAAGCTTTCTTT. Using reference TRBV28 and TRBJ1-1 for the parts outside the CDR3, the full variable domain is DVKVTQSSRYLVKRTGEKVFLECVQDMDHENMFWYRQDPGLGLRLIYFSYDVKMKEKGDIPEGYSVSREKKERFSLILESASTNQTSMYLCASSFGGQFIEAFFGQGTRLTVV.

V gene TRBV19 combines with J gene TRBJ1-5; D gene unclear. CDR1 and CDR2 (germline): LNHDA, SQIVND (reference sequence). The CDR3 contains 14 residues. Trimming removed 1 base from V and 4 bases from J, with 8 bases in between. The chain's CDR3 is CASSIVNKNQPQHF. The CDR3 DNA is TGTGCCAGTAGTATAGTAAACAAGAATCAGCCCCAGCATTTT. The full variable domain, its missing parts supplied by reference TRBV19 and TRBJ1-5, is DGGITQSPKYLFRKEGQNVTLSCEQNLNHDAMYWYRQDPGQGLRLIYYSQIVNDFQKGDIAEGYSVSREKKESFPLTVTSAQKNPTAFYLCASSIVNKNQPQHFGDGTRLSIL.